These T cell receptor beta chains were read from a single sample in a study of control samples from healthy donors and cancer patients. Sequencing was performed with immunoSEQ multiplex PCR; in TCRdb, only in-frame clones are kept and a portion is missing. The sample consists of about 44,000 clones, more than 65% of them appearing once. Sequencing input: formalin-fixed, paraffin-embedded tissue. The source of these receptors is a male donor with melanoma. Each CDR3 is given without its conserved first and last residue.

j_call v_call cdr3_aa
TRBJ2-7 TRBV6-5 ASSYVPRGEQY
TRBJ1-2 TRBV4-2 ASSQGGTDNYGYT
TRBJ2-3 TRBV6-6 ASSALGTQY
TRBJ2-5 TRBV7-2 ASSFGFWETQY
TRBJ2-5 TRBV5-1 ASSWPGGLVSGETQY
TRBJ2-7 TRBV7-8 ASSTGPWGEQY
TRBJ2-1 TRBV29-1 SLLAGEVRDEQF
TRBJ2-3 TRBV9 ASSPSARGTDTQY
TRBJ1-1 TRBV28 ASKGTRATEAF
TRBJ2-3 TRBV18 ASSPSITDTQY
TRBJ2-1 TRBV7-2 ASSSVGGPYNEQF
TRBJ1-2 TRBV5-1 ASSLGGYT
TRBJ2-4 TRBV18 ASSLSEEGGQY
TRBJ1-1 TRBV19 ASSVAGPTEAF
TRBJ2-2 TRBV6-6 ASGAPGGPSTGELF
TRBJ2-1 TRBV24-1 ATSDFVVNEQF
TRBJ1-3 TRBV6-6 ASQPGDGNTIY
TRBJ1-5 TRBV28 ASSLFRGGNQPQH
TRBJ1-5 TRBV29-1 SVRVSGGENQPQH
TRBJ2-5 TRBV6-5 ASRSGVETQY
TRBJ2-3 TRBV6-5 ASSYWGGGTADTQY
TRBJ1-5 TRBV2 ASSGIGIGNQPQH
TRBJ2-3 TRBV29-1 SVRGAPTGDTQY
TRBJ1-5 TRBV7-9 ASSSNGPQH
TRBJ2-1 TRBV4-1 ASSQGRTGFSSYNEQF
TRBJ2-7 TRBV4-2 ASSRTLSRSGSYEQY
TRBJ1-1 TRBV7-2 ASSTGQGLRRTEAF
TRBJ2-1 TRBV2 ASSDSGIDSYNEQF
TRBJ1-3 TRBV2 ASSGDRAYSGNTIY
TRBJ2-7 TRBV28 ASSLGQSYEQY
TRBJ1-2 TRBV29-1 SVGQGTYYGYT
TRBJ1-5 TRBV2 ASSVGRQGSNQPQH
TRBJ2-1 TRBV24-1 ATRTEKGDEQF
TRBJ1-2 TRBV3-1/TRBV3-2 ASSLGTANYGYT
TRBJ2-3 TRBV5-1 ASSPGGQDTQY
TRBJ2-3 TRBV27 ASTGLAGVTDTQY
TRBJ2-2 TRBV4-2 ASSQAGGLVGELF
TRBJ1-2 TRBV6-6 ASSFGGGDGYT